This entry is about one T cell receptor beta chain. CDR1 and CDR2 from the germline V gene are LGHNA and YNFKEQ. The germline V and J ends were trimmed by 10 bases and 0 bases, with 25 bases remaining between them. The CDR3 is 17 residues long. TCRdb processed the reads anew with MiXCR; each CDR3 protein has one entry. The sample holds roughly 15,000 distinct CDR3 sequences, about 35% seen once. The sequenced material came from blood. The sequence derives from a human donor. J is TRBJ2-7 and V is TRBV4-2, with D unclear. In DNA form, the CDR3 reads TGTGCCAACAACCAAGAATTTGCTAGTCGTAACTCCTACGAGCAGTACTTC. Its protein is CANNQEFASRNSYEQYF.